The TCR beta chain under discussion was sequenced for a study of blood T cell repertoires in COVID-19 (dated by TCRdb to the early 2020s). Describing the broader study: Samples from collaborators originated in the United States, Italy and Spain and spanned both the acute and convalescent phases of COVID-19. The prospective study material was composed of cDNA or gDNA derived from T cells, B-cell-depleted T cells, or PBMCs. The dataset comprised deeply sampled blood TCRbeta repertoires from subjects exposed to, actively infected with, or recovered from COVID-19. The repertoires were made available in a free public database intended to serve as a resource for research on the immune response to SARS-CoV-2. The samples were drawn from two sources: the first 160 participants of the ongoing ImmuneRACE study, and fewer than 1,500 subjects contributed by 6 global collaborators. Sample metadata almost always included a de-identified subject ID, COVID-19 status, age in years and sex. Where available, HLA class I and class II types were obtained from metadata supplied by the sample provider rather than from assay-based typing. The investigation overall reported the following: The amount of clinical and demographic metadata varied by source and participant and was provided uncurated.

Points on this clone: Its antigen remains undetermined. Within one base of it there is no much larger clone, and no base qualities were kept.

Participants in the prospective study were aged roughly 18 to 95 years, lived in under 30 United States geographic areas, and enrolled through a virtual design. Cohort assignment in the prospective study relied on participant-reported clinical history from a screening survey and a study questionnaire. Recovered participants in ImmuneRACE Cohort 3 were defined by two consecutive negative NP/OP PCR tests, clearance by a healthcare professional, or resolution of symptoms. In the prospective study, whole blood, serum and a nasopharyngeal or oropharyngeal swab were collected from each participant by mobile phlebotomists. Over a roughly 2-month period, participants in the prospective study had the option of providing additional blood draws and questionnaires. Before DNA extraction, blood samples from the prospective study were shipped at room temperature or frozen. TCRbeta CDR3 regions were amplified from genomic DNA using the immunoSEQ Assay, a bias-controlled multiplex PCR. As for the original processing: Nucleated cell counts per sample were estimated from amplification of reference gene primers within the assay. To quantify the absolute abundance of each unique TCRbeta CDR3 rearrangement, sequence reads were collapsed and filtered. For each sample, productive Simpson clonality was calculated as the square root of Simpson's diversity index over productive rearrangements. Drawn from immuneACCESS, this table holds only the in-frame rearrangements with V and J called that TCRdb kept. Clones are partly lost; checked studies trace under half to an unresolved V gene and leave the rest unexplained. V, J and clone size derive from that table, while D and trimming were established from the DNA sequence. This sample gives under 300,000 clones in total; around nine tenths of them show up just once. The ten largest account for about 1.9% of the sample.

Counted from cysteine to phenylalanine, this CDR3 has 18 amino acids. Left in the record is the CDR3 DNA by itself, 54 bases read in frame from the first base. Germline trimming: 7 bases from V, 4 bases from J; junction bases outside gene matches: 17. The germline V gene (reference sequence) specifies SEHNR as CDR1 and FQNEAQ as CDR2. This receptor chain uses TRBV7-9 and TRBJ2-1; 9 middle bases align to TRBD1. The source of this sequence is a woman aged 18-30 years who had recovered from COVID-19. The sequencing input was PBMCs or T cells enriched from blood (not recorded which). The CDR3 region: CASNGQGQAPTLYNEQFF. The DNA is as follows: TGTGCCAGCAACGGACAGGGGCAGGCTCCCACCCTTTACAATGAGCAGTTCTTC.